A single T cell receptor (beta chain) is shown here with its context. The antigen it binds to is not known. No base quality values were provided; no much bigger clone lies one nucleotide off. The donors were included in the validation cohort of some 110 subjects, a group kept apart from the roughly 610-subject first cohort. This record belongs to a study of cytomegalovirus exposure and HLA in healthy donors (dated by TCRdb to the late 2010s). For context, the study as a whole: A later analysis indicated that the 95 to 150 validation repertoires were generated on the platform also employed for the approximately 670 repertoires of the first cohort. The study aimed to test whether cataloging public T cell receptors could reveal signatures of past pathogen exposure. In addition to the first cohort of 650 to 800 subjects, a separate validation cohort of 120 different subjects was used. High-throughput TCR immunosequencing, statistical association of individual TCRs with disease status, and machine learning were combined to predict cytomegalovirus infection status. Summary of the overall study and its limitations: According to the authors, the approach could potentially be generalized to other disease states and immunological phenotypes. Three of the identified cytomegalovirus-associated TCR beta chains were confirmed in vitro to be specific for cytomegalovirus antigens. Subsequent analysis determined that TCRs grouped into clusters in the first cohort also showed a tendency toward co-occurrence across the 120 validation repertoires, and about 94% of cluster scores exceeded 0. Most TCR sequences were observed very rarely across donors, whereas some public TCRs were present in many individuals. Cytomegalovirus status was reported to be diagnosed by the classifier with high specificity and sensitivity in both the original and validation cohorts. The study gave a list of around 170 TCR beta chains associated with cytomegalovirus. A later analysis lacked HLA typing for the validation cohort, so it scored co-occurrence in that cohort across all 120 repertoires.

The CDR3 contains 15 residues, cysteine and phenylalanine counted. Here the CDR3 DNA is all that survives: 45 bases in frame from base 1. Here V drops 2 bases and J drops 3 bases, and the junction holds 4 bases not matched to any gene. Via the germline V gene (reference sequence), CDR1 is SGHNT and CDR2 YYREEE. Library creation used the immunoSEQ multiplex PCR assay. The original methods were these. A statistical classification framework was developed to diagnose cytomegalovirus status using the catalog of TCR beta chain sequences. TCRdb took over this immuneACCESS table, retaining in-frame rearrangements with V and J assigned. Such tables are incomplete; in checked studies, under half of the missing clones stem from an unresolved V gene, and the remainder is unexplained. V and J calls plus clone size are reproduced from that table; the DNA served to infer D and trimming. The sample data list some 69,000 clones, and around 96% of these were observed just once. The ten largest account for about 4.4% of the sample.

Recombination linked TRBV5-4 to TRBJ2-3, and TRBD2 matches 9 of the central bases. The sequence was collected from a man aged 18 to 30 in good health and CMV-seropositive. Sequenced input: PBMCs. The CDR3 protein is CASSLAGGITDTQYF. The nucleotides are TGTGCCAGCAGCTTAGCGGGGGGAATAACAGATACGCAGTATTTT.